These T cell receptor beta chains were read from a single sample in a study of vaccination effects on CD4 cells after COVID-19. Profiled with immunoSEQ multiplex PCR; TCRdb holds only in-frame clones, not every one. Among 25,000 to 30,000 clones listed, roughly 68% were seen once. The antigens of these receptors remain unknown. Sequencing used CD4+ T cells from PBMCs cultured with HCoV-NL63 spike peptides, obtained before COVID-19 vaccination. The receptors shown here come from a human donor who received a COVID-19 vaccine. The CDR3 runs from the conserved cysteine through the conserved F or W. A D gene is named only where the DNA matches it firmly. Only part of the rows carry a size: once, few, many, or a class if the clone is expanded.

CDR3nt: TGCGCCAGCAGCTTGGCGGGGGGCAGGGAGGCCTACGAGCAGTACTTC
CDR3aa: CASSLAGGREAYEQYF
abundance: few
v_gene: TRBV5-1
j_gene: TRBJ2-7
d_gene: NA

CDR3nt: TGTGCCAGCAGTTACCACAGGGGGAATGAGCAGTTCTTC
CDR3aa: CASSYHRGNEQFF
abundance: NA
v_gene: TRBV6-5
j_gene: TRBJ2-1
d_gene: TRBD1

CDR3nt: TGTGCCAGCAGCCTGGGGAACACTGAAGCTTTCTTT
CDR3aa: CASSLGNTEAFF
abundance: NA
v_gene: TRBV16
j_gene: TRBJ1-1
d_gene: NA

CDR3nt: TGTGCCAGCAGCTTAGGGACAGATAACACTGAAGCTTTCTTT
CDR3aa: CASSLGTDNTEAFF
abundance: NA
v_gene: TRBV7-2
j_gene: TRBJ1-1
d_gene: NA

CDR3nt: TGCGCCAGCAGCTTGGGCCGGAGCTCTGGAAACACCATATATTTT
CDR3aa: CASSLGRSSGNTIYF
abundance: NA
v_gene: TRBV5-1
j_gene: TRBJ1-3
d_gene: NA

CDR3nt: TGTGCCAGCAAGGATCGTACAGCTAATCAGCCCCAGCATTTT
CDR3aa: CASKDRTANQPQHF
abundance: once
v_gene: TRBV28
j_gene: TRBJ1-5
d_gene: NA

CDR3nt: TGCGCCAGCAGCTTGGATTCAGGCGGGCCTGAAGCTTTCTTT
CDR3aa: CASSLDSGGPEAFF
abundance: NA
v_gene: TRBV5-1
j_gene: TRBJ1-1
d_gene: NA

CDR3nt: TGCGCCAGCAGCCAAAATCTTGGTGGTATAATGTTTTTT
CDR3aa: CASSQNLGGIMFF
abundance: NA
v_gene: TRBV4-3
j_gene: TRBJ1-4
d_gene: NA

CDR3nt: TGTGCCAGCAGCGGACCGGGACGGCACACTGAAGCTTTCTTT
CDR3aa: CASSGPGRHTEAFF
abundance: once
v_gene: TRBV5-6
j_gene: TRBJ1-1
d_gene: NA

CDR3nt: TGCGCCAGCACCTTGGGCGCGGAAGGGGCCAACGTCCTGACTTTC
CDR3aa: CASTLGAEGANVLTF
abundance: NA
v_gene: TRBV5-1
j_gene: TRBJ2-6
d_gene: NA

CDR3nt: TGTGCCAGCAGTTACGGAACACTAGCCAAAAACATTCAGTACTTC
CDR3aa: CASSYGTLAKNIQYF
abundance: NA
v_gene: TRBV28
j_gene: TRBJ2-4
d_gene: NA

CDR3nt: TGTGCCAGCAGCTTATCCTACAGCGGGGGGGGCCTGGATACGCAGTATTTT
CDR3aa: CASSLSYSGGGLDTQYF
abundance: NA
v_gene: TRBV7-6
j_gene: TRBJ2-3
d_gene: TRBD2

CDR3nt: TGCGCCAGCAGCTTGGGCGATCAGCCCCAGCATTTT
CDR3aa: CASSLGDQPQHF
abundance: NA
v_gene: TRBV5-1
j_gene: TRBJ1-5
d_gene: NA

CDR3nt: TGCGCCAGCAGCCGGTCCGGGACTAATTACAATGAGCAGTTCTTC
CDR3aa: CASSRSGTNYNEQFF
abundance: NA
v_gene: TRBV5-1
j_gene: TRBJ2-1
d_gene: TRBD2

CDR3nt: TGTGCCAGCAGTGCCACAGTGGGCAGCTCTGGGGCCAACGTCCTGACTTTC
CDR3aa: CASSATVGSSGANVLTF
abundance: NA
v_gene: TRBV6-2/TRBV6-3
j_gene: TRBJ2-6
d_gene: NA

CDR3nt: TGTGCCAGCAGTTACTCGCTATCGGGTTCCGGATCCCAGCATTTT
CDR3aa: CASSYSLSGSGSQHF
abundance: few
v_gene: TRBV6-6
j_gene: TRBJ1-5
d_gene: NA

CDR3nt: TGTGCCAGCAGCCACGTCTTATACAATGAGCAGTTCTTC
CDR3aa: CASSHVLYNEQFF
abundance: NA
v_gene: TRBV5-4
j_gene: TRBJ2-1
d_gene: NA

CDR3nt: TGTGCCAGCATTCCGCCGAGCTCCTACAATGAGCAGTTCTTC
CDR3aa: CASIPPSSYNEQFF
abundance: NA
v_gene: TRBV2
j_gene: TRBJ2-1
d_gene: NA

CDR3nt: TGCGCCAGCACCCTGACAGCGGGTGATAATTCACCCCTCCACTTT
CDR3aa: CASTLTAGDNSPLHF
abundance: medium-sized
v_gene: TRBV5-1
j_gene: TRBJ1-6
d_gene: NA

CDR3nt: TGTGCCAGCAGTGAACGCAGGCTTAATGAAAAACTGTTTTTT
CDR3aa: CASSERRLNEKLFF
abundance: NA
v_gene: TRBV6-1
j_gene: TRBJ1-4
d_gene: NA

CDR3nt: TGTGCCAGCAGCTTGCAGGGGCGTCCGGATACTGAAGCTTTCTTT
CDR3aa: CASSLQGRPDTEAFF
abundance: once
v_gene: TRBV5-4
j_gene: TRBJ1-1
d_gene: NA

CDR3nt: TGTGCCACCGGACAGGGGGGGGGCTATGGCTACACCTTC
CDR3aa: CATGQGGGYGYTF
abundance: NA
v_gene: TRBV12-3/TRBV12-4
j_gene: TRBJ1-2
d_gene: TRBD1

CDR3nt: TGCGCCAGCAGCCCCCAGGGGGCCTCCTACGAGCAGTACTTC
CDR3aa: CASSPQGASYEQYF
abundance: NA
v_gene: TRBV5-1
j_gene: TRBJ2-7
d_gene: TRBD1

CDR3nt: TGTGCCAGCACCTCGAACCGGGACAGGGTCCATCAGCCCCAGCATTTT
CDR3aa: CASTSNRDRVHQPQHF
abundance: NA
v_gene: TRBV7-8
j_gene: TRBJ1-5
d_gene: TRBD1

CDR3nt: TGTGCCAGCAGTTTAAGCCGGTACGAGCAGTACTTC
CDR3aa: CASSLSRYEQYF
abundance: NA
v_gene: TRBV28
j_gene: TRBJ2-7
d_gene: NA

CDR3nt: TGTGCCAGTAGTCCCACCGGCTCGGTCGCCGGGGAGCTGTTTTTT
CDR3aa: CASSPTGSVAGELFF
abundance: NA
v_gene: TRBV19
j_gene: TRBJ2-2
d_gene: NA

CDR3nt: TGTGCCAGCAGCCCCTATCTAGCGGCCTCCTACGAGCAGTACTTC
CDR3aa: CASSPYLAASYEQYF
abundance: NA
v_gene: TRBV7-2
j_gene: TRBJ2-7
d_gene: TRBD2